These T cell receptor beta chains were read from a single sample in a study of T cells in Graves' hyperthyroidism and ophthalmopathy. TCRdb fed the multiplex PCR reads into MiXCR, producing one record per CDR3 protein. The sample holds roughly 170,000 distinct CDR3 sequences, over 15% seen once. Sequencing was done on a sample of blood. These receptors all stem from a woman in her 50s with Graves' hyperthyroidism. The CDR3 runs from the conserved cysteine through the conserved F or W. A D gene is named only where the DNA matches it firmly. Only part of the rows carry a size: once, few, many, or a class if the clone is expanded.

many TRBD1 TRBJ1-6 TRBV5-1 TGCGCCAGCCGGATGGGAGGGACAGGGGAATCACCCCTCCACTTT CASRMGGTGESPLHF
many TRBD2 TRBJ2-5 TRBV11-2 TGTGCCAGCAGCTTAGATGGACTAGCGGGGGGGCTAGAGACCCAGTACTTC CASSLDGLAGGLETQYF
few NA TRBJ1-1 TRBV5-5 TGTGCCAGCAGCCTGGGTATTAACACTGAAGCTTTCTTT CASSLGINTEAFF
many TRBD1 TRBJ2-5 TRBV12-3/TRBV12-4 TGTGCCAGCAGTTTGGGGGACAGGGGGCCGCAAAGGGAGACCCAGTACTTC CASSLGDRGPQRETQYF
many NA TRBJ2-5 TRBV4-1 TGCGCCAGCAGCCAAACAACCGGGACTCAAGAGACCCAGTACTTC CASSQTTGTQETQYF
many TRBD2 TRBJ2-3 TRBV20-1 TGCAGTGCTAGCGACCCTACTAGCGGGGGCTCAGATACGCAGTATTTT CSASDPTSGGSDTQYF
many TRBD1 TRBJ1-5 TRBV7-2 TGTGCCAGCAGCTTACAGGGGGTCCAGCCCCAGCATTTT CASSLQGVQPQHF
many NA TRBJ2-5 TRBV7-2 TGTGCCAGCAGCTTATCGAGGCAGGGGACCCAGTACTTC CASSLSRQGTQYF
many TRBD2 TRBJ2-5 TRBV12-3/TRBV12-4 TGTGCCAGCAGTTTCGGACGGGGACGTAATTACGGGGGGTCACAAGAGACCCAGTACTTC CASSFGRGRNYGGSQETQYF
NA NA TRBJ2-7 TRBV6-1 TGTGCCAGCAGACAACACGAGTCCTACGAGCAGTACTTC CASRQHESYEQYF
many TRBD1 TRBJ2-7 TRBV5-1 TGCGCCAGCAGCTCGGGACAGGGGGCGATCTACGAGCAGTACTTC CASSSGQGAIYEQYF
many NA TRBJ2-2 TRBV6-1 TGTGCCAGCAATTGGGGGCGTGTTTACAGTCCCGGGGAGCTGTTTTTT CASNWGRVYSPGELFF
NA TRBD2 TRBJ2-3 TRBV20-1 TGCAGTGCTAGAGGGGGAGGGTGGACAGATACGCAGTATTTT CSARGGGWTDTQYF
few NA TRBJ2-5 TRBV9 TGTGCCAGCAGTCAGAGGACTGGCCCGGAGACCCAGTACTTC CASSQRTGPETQYF
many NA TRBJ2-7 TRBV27 TGTGCCAGCAGAAAGGGGGCCTACGAGCAGTACTTC CASRKGAYEQYF
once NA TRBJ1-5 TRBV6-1 TGTGCCAGCAGTGCCACTCGACCTATTGCTCAGCCCCAGCATTTT CASSATRPIAQPQHF
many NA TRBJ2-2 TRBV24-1 TGTGCCACCAGTGATTTTGCCTACAACACCAGAAATCCCGGGGAGCTGTTTTTT CATSDFAYNTRNPGELFF
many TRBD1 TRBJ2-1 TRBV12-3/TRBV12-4 TGTGCCAGCAGTGAACAGGGGGACGAGCAGTTCTTC CASSEQGDEQFF
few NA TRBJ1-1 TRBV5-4 TGTGCCAGCAGCTTGCCCCGGCCGAACACTGAAGCTTTCTTT CASSLPRPNTEAFF